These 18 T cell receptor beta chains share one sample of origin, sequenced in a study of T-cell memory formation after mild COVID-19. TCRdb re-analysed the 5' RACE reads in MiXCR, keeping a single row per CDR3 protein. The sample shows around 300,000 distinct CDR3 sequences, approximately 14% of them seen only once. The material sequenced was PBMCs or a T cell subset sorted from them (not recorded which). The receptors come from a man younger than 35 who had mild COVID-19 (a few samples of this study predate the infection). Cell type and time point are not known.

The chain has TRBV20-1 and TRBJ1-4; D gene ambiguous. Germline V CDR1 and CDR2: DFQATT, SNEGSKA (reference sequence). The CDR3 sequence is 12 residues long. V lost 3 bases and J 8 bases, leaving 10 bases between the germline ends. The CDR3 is CSARHSLEKLFF. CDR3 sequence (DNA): TGCAGTGCTAGGCACAGCCTGGAAAAACTGTTTTTT.

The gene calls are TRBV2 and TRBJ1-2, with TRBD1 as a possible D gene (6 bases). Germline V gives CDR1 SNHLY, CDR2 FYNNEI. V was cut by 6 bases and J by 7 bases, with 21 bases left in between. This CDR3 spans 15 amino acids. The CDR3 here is CASSSGFPGVSGYTF. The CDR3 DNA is TGTGCCAGCAGCTCCGGGTTCCCAGGGGTATCTGGCTACACCTTC.

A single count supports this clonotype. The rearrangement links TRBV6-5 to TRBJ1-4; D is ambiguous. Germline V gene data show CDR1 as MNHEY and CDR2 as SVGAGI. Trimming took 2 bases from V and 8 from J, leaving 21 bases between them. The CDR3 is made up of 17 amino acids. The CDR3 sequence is CASSYGRFDTRVEKLFF. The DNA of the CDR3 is TGTGCCAGCAGTTACGGACGGTTTGATACCCGAGTCGAAAAACTGTTTTTT.

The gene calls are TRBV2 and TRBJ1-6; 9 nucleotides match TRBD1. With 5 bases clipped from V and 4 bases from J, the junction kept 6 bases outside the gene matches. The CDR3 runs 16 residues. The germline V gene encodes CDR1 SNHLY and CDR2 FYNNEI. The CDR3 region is CASSWTGEGYNSPLHF. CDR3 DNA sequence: TGTGCCAGCAGTTGGACAGGGGAGGGTTATAATTCACCCCTCCACTTT. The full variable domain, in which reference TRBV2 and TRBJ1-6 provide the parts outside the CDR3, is EPEVTQTPSHQVTQMGQEVILRCVPISNHLYFYWYRQILGQKVEFLVSFYNNEISEKSEIFDDQFSVERPDGSNFTLKIRSTKLEDSAMYFCASSWTGEGYNSPLHFGNGTRLTVT.

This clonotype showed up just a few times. CDR3 nucleotide sequence: TGTGCCAGCAGCTTAGGGCCCCGGGGGGCGGACTTAAAGGCAGATACGCAGTATTTT. As protein: CASSLGPRGADLKADTQYF. The chain combines TRBV7-6 with TRBJ2-3; a weak D match, TRBD2 (7 bases). The CDR3 is 19 amino acids. The V end lost 1 base, the J end lost 4 bases, and 24 bases lay between the germline ends. The V gene's germline CDR1 is SGHVS and CDR2 FNYEAQ.

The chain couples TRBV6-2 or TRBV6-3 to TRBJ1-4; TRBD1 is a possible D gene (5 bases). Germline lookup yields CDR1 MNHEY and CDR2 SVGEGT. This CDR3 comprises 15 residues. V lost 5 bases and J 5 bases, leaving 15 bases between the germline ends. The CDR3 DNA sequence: TGTGCCAGCAGTCCACCCCGGGGCCTCAATGAAAAACTGTTTTTT. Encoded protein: CASSPPRGLNEKLFF.

CDR3: CASSPPNMNTEAFF. CDR3 DNA sequence: TGTGCCAGCAGCCCCCCCAATATGAACACTGAAGCTTTCTTT. The chain joins TRBV7-9 to TRBJ1-1; D is unresolved. This CDR3 is 14 amino acids long. Per the germline V gene, CDR1 is SEHNR and CDR2 is FQNEAQ (reference sequence). Trimming removed 5 bases at V and 0 bases at J, with 10 bases between.

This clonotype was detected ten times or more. Here the CDR3 DNA reads TGCGCCAGCAGCTTGGGGCAGAGTAGAAGCCAAGAGACCCAGTACTTC. Its protein product is CASSLGQSRSQETQYF. The rearrangement uses TRBV5-1 and TRBJ2-5; D is unclear. V lost 0 bases and J 1 base, leaving 13 bases between the germline ends. The CDR3 totals 16 residues. CDR1 and CDR2 from the germline V gene are SGHRS and YFSETQ.

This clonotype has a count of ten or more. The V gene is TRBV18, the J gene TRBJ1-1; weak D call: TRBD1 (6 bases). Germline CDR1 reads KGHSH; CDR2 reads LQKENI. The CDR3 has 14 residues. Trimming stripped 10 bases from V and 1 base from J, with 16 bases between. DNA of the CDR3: TGTGCCACTACCGGGGGGGGGCCGAACACTGAAGCTTTCTTT. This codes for CATTGGGPNTEAFF.

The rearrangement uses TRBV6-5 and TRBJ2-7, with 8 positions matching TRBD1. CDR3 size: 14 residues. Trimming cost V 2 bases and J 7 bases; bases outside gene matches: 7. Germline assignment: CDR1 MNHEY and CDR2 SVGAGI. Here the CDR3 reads CASSYGQGAKEQYV. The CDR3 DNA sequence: TGTGCCAGCAGTTACGGGCAGGGGGCAAAAGAGCAGTACGTC.

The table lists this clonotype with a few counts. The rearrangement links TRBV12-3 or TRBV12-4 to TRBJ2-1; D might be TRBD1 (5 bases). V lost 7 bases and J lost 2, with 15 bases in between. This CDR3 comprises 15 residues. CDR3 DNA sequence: TGTGCCAGCAATCCAGGGAATGGTGCCTACAATGAGCAGTTCTTC. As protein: CASNPGNGAYNEQFF.

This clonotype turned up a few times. The CDR3 DNA follows: TGTGCCAGCAACCGGGAAGCCGGGGAGCTGTTTTTT. It translates to CASNREAGELFF. The rearrangement joins TRBV28 to TRBJ2-2; D may be TRBD2 (5 bases). This CDR3 contains 12 residues. From germline, CDR1 is MDHEN and CDR2 SYDVKM. With 7 bases removed from V and 6 bases from J, the gap between germline ends came to 9 bases.

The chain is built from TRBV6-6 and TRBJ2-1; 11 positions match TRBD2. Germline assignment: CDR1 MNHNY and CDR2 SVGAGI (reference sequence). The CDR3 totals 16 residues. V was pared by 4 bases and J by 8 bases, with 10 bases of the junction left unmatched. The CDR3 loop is CASSFTLLAGEDEQFF. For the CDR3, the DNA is TGTGCCAGCAGTTTCACGCTACTAGCGGGGGAGGATGAGCAGTTCTTC.

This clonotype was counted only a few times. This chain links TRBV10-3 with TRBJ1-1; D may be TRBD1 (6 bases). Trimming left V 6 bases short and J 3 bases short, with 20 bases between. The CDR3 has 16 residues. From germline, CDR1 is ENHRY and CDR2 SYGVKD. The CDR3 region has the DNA TGTGCCATCAGAACCCTGAAGGGGGGATCGGACACTGAAGCTTTCTTT. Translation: CAIRTLKGGSDTEAFF.

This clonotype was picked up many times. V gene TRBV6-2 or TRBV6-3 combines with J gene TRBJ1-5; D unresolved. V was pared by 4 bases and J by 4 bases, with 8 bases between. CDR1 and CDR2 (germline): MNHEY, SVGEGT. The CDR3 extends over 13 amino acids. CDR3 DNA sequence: TGTGCCAGCAGTTTAGGCCGGAATCAGCCCCAGCATTTT. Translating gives CASSLGRNQPQHF.

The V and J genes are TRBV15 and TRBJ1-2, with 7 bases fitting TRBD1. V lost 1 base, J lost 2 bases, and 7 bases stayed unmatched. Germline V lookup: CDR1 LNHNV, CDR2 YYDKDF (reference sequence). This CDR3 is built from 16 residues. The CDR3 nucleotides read TGTGCCACCAGCAGAGTGAGAGACAGGGCGAACTATGGCTACACCTTC. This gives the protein CATSRVRDRANYGYTF.

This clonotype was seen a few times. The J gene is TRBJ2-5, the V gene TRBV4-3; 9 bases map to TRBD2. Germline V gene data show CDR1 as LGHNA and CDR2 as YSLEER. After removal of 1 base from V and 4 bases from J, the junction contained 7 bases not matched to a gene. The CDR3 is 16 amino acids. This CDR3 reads CASSQGRTSGSETQYF. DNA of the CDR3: TGCGCCAGCAGCCAAGGTCGAACTAGCGGGTCAGAGACCCAGTACTTC.

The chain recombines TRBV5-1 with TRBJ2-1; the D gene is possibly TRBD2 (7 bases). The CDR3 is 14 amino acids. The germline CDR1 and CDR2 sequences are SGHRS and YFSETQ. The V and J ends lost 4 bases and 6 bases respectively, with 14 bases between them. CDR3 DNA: TGCGCCAGCAGCAGGGGGGGGCGTCGCAATGAGCAGTTCTTC. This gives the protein CASSRGGRRNEQFF. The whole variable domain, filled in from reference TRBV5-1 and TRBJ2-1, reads KAGVTQTPRYLIKTRGQQVTLSCSPISGHRSVSWYQQTPGQGLQFLFEYFSETQRNKGNFPGRFSGRQFSNSRSEMNVSTLELGDSALYLCASSRGGRRNEQFFGPGTRLTVL.